This note documents a single T cell receptor beta chain sequence. Its antigen is not known. The data belong to a study of OX40 agonist ivuxolimab in advanced cancers. Findings of the study overall: CD4+ T cells averaged fewer expanded clones than CD8+ T cells.

Sequenced by immunoSEQ multiplex PCR; TCRdb stores in-frame clones only, minus some. The sample carries tens of thousands of clones, around 87% recorded once. Germline assignment: CDR1 SGHNT and CDR2 YYREEE (reference sequence). The CDR3 extends over 15 amino acids. V trimming: 2 bases; J trimming: 4 bases; junction bases outside the gene matches: 4. This specimen consisted of CD4+ or CD8+ T cells sorted from blood, obtained in a trial of the OX40 agonist ivuxolimab. The V and J genes are TRBV5-4 and TRBJ1-5; 9 nucleotides agree with TRBD1. The TCR was taken from an adult with an advanced solid tumor such as melanoma, head and neck, liver or kidney cancer. CDR3 sequence reads: CASSLGGQGNQPQHF. CDR3 nucleotides: TGTGCCAGCAGCTTAGGGGGACAGGGTAATCAGCCCCAGCATTTT. Full variable domain (rest looked up from reference TRBV5-4 and TRBJ1-5): ETGVTQSPTHLIKTRGQQVTLRCSSQSGHNTVSWYQQALGQGPQFIFQYYREEENGRGNFPPRFSGLQFPNYSSELNVNALELDDSALYLCASSLGGQGNQPQHFGDGTRLSIL.